The 26 T cell receptor beta chains reported below all come from one sample, sequenced in a study of blood T cell repertoires in COVID-19. Repertoires were generated with immunoSEQ multiplex PCR, while TCRdb's copy carries only in-frame clones and drops some. The top ten hold roughly 0.84% of the sample, which has 400,000 or so clones, 80% to 90% seen once. Input material: peripheral blood. The receptors were gathered from a young man with COVID-19, enrolled during active disease.

The chain uses TRBV2 and TRBJ2-7, with D possibly TRBD2 on 6 matching bases. CDR1 and CDR2 from the germline V gene are SNHLY and FYNNEI. Trimming pared 8 bases from V and 5 bases from J, leaving 19 bases between. The CDR3 runs 14 residues. The CDR3 protein is CASGTSSDPHEQYF. DNA of the CDR3: TGTGCCAGCGGGACTTCCTCAGACCCCCACGAGCAGTACTTC.

The V and J genes are TRBV11-2 and TRBJ2-1; TRBD1 agrees at 7 bases. Trimming removed 5 bases from V and 9 bases from J; junction bases left unmatched: 10. Germline-derived CDR1 and CDR2 are SGHAT and FQNNGV. There are 14 residues in the CDR3. The CDR3 reads CASSPDRAFGEQFF. The CDR3 DNA reads as TGTGCCAGCAGCCCCGACAGGGCTTTTGGTGAGCAGTTCTTC.

The chain couples TRBV3-1 (or the pseudogene TRBV3-2) to TRBJ1-1; 9 bases are shared with TRBD1. V trimming: 0 bases; J trimming: 11 bases; junction bases outside the gene matches: 10. Germline V gene lookup returns CDR1 LGHDT and CDR2 YNNKEL (reference sequence). The CDR3 spans 15 residues. CDR3 sequence reads: CASSQDRGQGSKAFF. The CDR3 nucleotides are TGTGCCAGCAGCCAAGATAGAGGACAGGGGAGCAAGGCTTTCTTT.

The chain combines TRBV19 with TRBJ1-5; the D is unclear. The germline V gene has CDR1 LNHDA and CDR2 SQIVND (reference sequence). The CDR3 sequence is 13 residues long. V was cut by 5 bases and J by 7 bases, with 12 bases left in between. The CDR3 sequence: CASSASRRQPQHF. CDR3 in DNA: TGTGCCAGTAGTGCCTCTAGGCGCCAGCCCCAGCATTTT.

This rearrangement joins TRBV10-3 to TRBJ2-2, with 8 bases aligning to TRBD1. Germline V CDR1 and CDR2: ENHRY, SYGVKD. Trimming took 4 bases from V and 3 from J; bases not matched to a gene: 1. CDR3 length equals 14 residues. CDR3 in amino acids: CAISATGDTGELFF. DNA for the CDR3: TGTGCCATCAGTGCGACAGGGGACACCGGGGAGCTGTTTTTT.

J is TRBJ2-7 and V is TRBV6-5; D may be TRBD2 (5 bases). The CDR3 runs to 15 residues. Trimming took off 2 bases at V and 3 bases at J, with 14 bases between the two ends. CDR1 MNHEY and CDR2 SVGAGI come from the germline V gene. The chain's CDR3 is CASSYLPGMLYEQYF. The CDR3 DNA sequence: TGTGCCAGCAGTTACCTCCCGGGGATGCTCTACGAGCAGTACTTC.

The chain joins TRBV7-8 to TRBJ2-2, with D perhaps TRBD1 (5 bases). With 1 base removed from V and 2 bases from J, the gap between germline ends came to 8 bases. This CDR3 is built from 15 residues. Germline CDR1 and CDR2: SGHVS and FQNEAQ. The CDR3 loop reads CASSLVQGNTGELFF. CDR3 nucleotides: TGTGCCAGCAGCTTAGTTCAGGGTAACACCGGGGAGCTGTTTTTT.

The rearrangement uses TRBV30 and TRBJ2-1; 9 nucleotides align to TRBD1. With 2 bases clipped from V and 8 bases from J, the junction kept 4 bases outside the gene matches. CDR3 length: 13 amino acids. Per germline, CDR1 GTSNPN and CDR2 SVGIG (reference sequence). In DNA, the CDR3 is TGTGCCTGGAGTACAGGGGGCTTGGATGAGCAGTTCTTC. Translated, it gives CAWSTGGLDEQFF.

This clone appeared a single time. This chain connects TRBV3-1 (or the pseudogene TRBV3-2) to TRBJ1-2, with D perhaps TRBD1 (6 bases). The germline CDR1 and CDR2 sequences are LGHDT and YNNKEL (reference sequence). Trimming removed 2 bases at V and 6 bases at J, with 22 bases between. CDR3 size: 17 residues. In DNA form, the CDR3 reads TGTGCCAGCAGCCAAAGGGGGGGCCGGGTGATCGGGAATGGCTACACCTTC. It is translated as CASSQRGGRVIGNGYTF.

The V gene is TRBV3-1 (or the pseudogene TRBV3-2), the J gene TRBJ1-2; 8 bases are a match to TRBD1. Germline lookup yields CDR1 LGHDT and CDR2 YNNKEL (reference sequence). V lost 3 bases to trimming and J lost 8 bases; unmatched junction nucleotides: 8. This CDR3 is built from 14 residues. The CDR3 nucleotides are TGTGCCAGCAGCCAGGCCCCGGCAGGGGGCGGCTACACCTTC. Protein product: CASSQAPAGGGYTF.

The chain recombines TRBV28 with TRBJ2-7; 13 nucleotides agree with TRBD2. This CDR3 is built from 14 residues. V was clipped by 6 bases and J by 4 bases; unmatched bases: 3. CDR1 is MDHEN, CDR2 SYDVKM, per germline. CDR3 DNA sequence: TGTGCCAGCAGGCGGACTAGCGGGGGATACGAGCAGTACTTC. It yields the protein CASRRTSGGYEQYF.

The CDR3 loop reads CASSLAGQGRLFF. CDR3 nucleotides: TGCGCCAGCAGCTTGGCGGGACAGGGGCGGCTGTTTTTT. V is TRBV5-1 and J is TRBJ1-4; 10 bases line up with TRBD1. The CDR3 contains 13 residues. CDR1 is SGHRS and CDR2 is YFSETQ in the germline V gene. The V segment lost 0 bases and the J segment 14 bases; nucleotides outside the gene matches: 4.

The J gene is TRBJ2-7, the V gene TRBV7-9; the D gene is possibly TRBD2 (5 bases). Germline V gene sequence: CDR1 SEHNR, CDR2 FQNEAQ (reference sequence). This CDR3 has 15 amino acids. V dropped 7 bases and J dropped 0 bases, with 16 bases sitting between them. CDR3 amino acids: CASIPLMGSSYEQYF. The CDR3 DNA reads as TGTGCCAGCATCCCTTTGATGGGGAGCTCCTACGAGCAGTACTTC.

The chain combines TRBV5-1 with TRBJ2-3, with 10 nucleotides matching TRBD2. The CDR3 consists of 14 residues. J gave up 1 base and V 4 bases, and 0 bases lay outside the gene matches. Germline-derived CDR1 and CDR2 are SGHRS and YFSETQ. Written as DNA, the CDR3 is TGCGCCAGCAGCGGGACTAGCGGCACAGATACGCAGTATTTT. Translated: CASSGTSGTDTQYF.

A single count supports this clone. The V and J genes are TRBV9 and TRBJ1-3; D uncertain. V lost 4 bases to trimming and J lost 8 bases, with 7 bases between them. The CDR3 sequence is 11 residues long. CDR1 and CDR2 (germline): SGDLS, YYNGEE. CDR3 protein: CASSSTDTIYF. In DNA form, the CDR3 reads TGTGCCAGCAGCTCCACGGACACCATATATTTT. The complete variable domain, with remaining parts taken from reference TRBV9 and TRBJ1-3, reads DSGVTQTPKHLITATGQRVTLRCSPRSGDLSVYWYQQSLDQGLQFLIQYYNGEERAKGNILERFSAQQFPDLHSELNLSSLELGDSALYFCASSSTDTIYFGEGSWLTVV.

The chain has TRBV7-9 and TRBJ2-2; 9 bases fit TRBD1. There are 13 residues in the CDR3. J was trimmed by 3 bases and V by 8 bases; bases with no gene match: 1. Germline V gives CDR1 SEHNR, CDR2 FQNEAQ (reference sequence). The CDR3 region is CASRDRDTGELFF. The CDR3, as DNA: TGTGCCAGCCGGGACAGGGACACCGGGGAGCTGTTTTTT.

The chain recombines TRBV30 with TRBJ2-1; possibly TRBD2 for D (6 bases). The CDR3 extends over 15 amino acids. The germline V gene encodes CDR1 GTSNPN and CDR2 SVGIG (reference sequence). V gave up 4 bases and J gave up 6 bases, with 19 bases separating them. CDR3 sequence: CAWNPSGLLVNEQFF. CDR3 DNA: TGTGCCTGGAACCCTTCGGGACTGCTAGTCAATGAGCAGTTCTTC.

This chain uses TRBV11-2 with TRBJ2-5, with a possible D match to TRBD2 (5 bases). CDR1 and CDR2 from the germline V gene are SGHAT and FQNNGV. This CDR3 is 16 amino acids long. V was clipped by 0 bases and J by 2 bases, with 13 bases between them. The chain's CDR3 is CASSLDPNGGQETQYF. The CDR3 region has the DNA TGTGCCAGCAGCTTAGATCCGAATGGCGGGCAAGAGACCCAGTACTTC.

J is TRBJ1-2 and V is TRBV25-1; 12 nucleotides align to TRBD1. CDR3 length: 14 residues. Per germline, CDR1 MGHDK and CDR2 SYGVNS. The trim removed 3 bases at V and 8 bases at J, leaving 4 bases unmatched. CDR3 residues: CASSEGQGAGGYTF. CDR3 in DNA: TGTGCCAGCAGTGAGGGACAGGGGGCCGGGGGCTACACCTTC.

Concerning this clone: Other DNA sequences in the sample encode the same CDR3. This chain connects TRBV12-3 or TRBV12-4 to TRBJ2-7; D unresolved. The CDR3 spans 12 residues. V was clipped by 5 bases and J by 0 bases, with 5 bases between them. The CDR3 DNA follows: TGTGCCAGCAGTCCTAGCTCCTACGAGCAGTACTTC. Protein product: CASSPSSYEQYF.

The chain combines TRBV5-4 with TRBJ2-5; D unresolved. The CDR3 runs to 13 residues. Trimming took off 2 bases at V and 2 bases at J, with 7 bases between the two ends. Germline V CDR1 and CDR2: SGHNT, YYREEE (reference sequence). The CDR3 DNA sequence: TGTGCCAGCAGCTTAGACTTTCAAGAGACCCAGTACTTC. Protein product: CASSLDFQETQYF.

The V and J genes are TRBV12-5 and TRBJ2-1, with 10 bases matching TRBD2. The CDR3 totals 19 residues. Germline CDR1 and CDR2: LGHNT and FRNRAP. Trimming took 0 bases from V and 0 from J; bases not matched to a gene: 8. The CDR3 region has the DNA TGTGCTAGTGGTTTGGTAAGGCCTAGCGGGAGCGCCTCCTACAATGAGCAGTTCTTC. It codes for CASGLVRPSGSASYNEQFF.

The CDR3 DNA reads TGTGCCTGGAGGACAGTTCAAGAGACCCAGTACTTC. This sequence encodes CAWRTVQETQYF. The chain joins TRBV30 to TRBJ2-5, with D possibly matching TRBD1 (5 bases). The CDR3 sequence is 12 residues long. V gave up 3 bases and J gave up 2 bases, with 7 bases separating them. The germline gives CDR1 GTSNPN, CDR2 SVGIG (reference sequence).

The chain combines TRBV7-2 with TRBJ1-5; TRBD1 matches at 9 bases. Germline CDR1 SGHTA, CDR2 FQGNSA. This CDR3 is 15 amino acids long. The V gene end was trimmed by 8 bases and the J gene end by 0 bases; junction bases not matched to a gene: 5. This CDR3 reads CASGTGPYSNQPQHF. The CDR3 nucleotides are TGTGCCAGCGGGACAGGGCCGTATAGCAATCAGCCCCAGCATTTT.

The CDR3 here is CASSRDRINSPLHF. The CDR3 coding sequence is TGTGCCAGCTCCCGGGACAGGATTAATTCACCCCTCCACTTT. The chain combines TRBV18 with TRBJ1-6; 8 bases align to TRBD1. This CDR3 is built from 14 residues. The germline V gene encodes CDR1 KGHSH and CDR2 LQKENI. Trimming removed 6 bases from V and 6 bases from J; junction bases left unmatched: 4.

This clone was observed once. This rearrangement joins TRBV7-9 to TRBJ2-3, with TRBD2 identical over 10 bases. Germline loops: CDR1 SEHNR, CDR2 FQNEAQ (reference sequence). CDR3 size: 14 residues. V lost 5 bases, J lost 12 bases, and 11 bases stayed unmatched. The CDR3 bases are TGTGCCAGCAGCCACGACTGGACTAGCGGTACCCAGTATTTT. This gives the protein CASSHDWTSGTQYF.